Presented here are 22 T cell receptor beta chains from one specimen sequenced in a study of CD8 T cells in Susac syndrome. Reverse transcription of roughly 0.45 to 1 ug RNA used random hexamers. A single record per CDR3 protein comes from TCRdb applying MiXCR to the immunoSEQ multiplex PCR reads. Among roughly 120,000 distinct CDR3 sequences listed, about 94% were seen once. The specimen sequenced was CD4+ T cells from PBMCs. The receptors were sampled from a human donor with multiple sclerosis.

The gene calls are TRBV5-4 and TRBJ2-7, with D uncertain. This CDR3 contains 13 residues. Between the trimmed V and J ends, which lost 2 bases and 5 bases, there was a span of 11 bases. Germline values: CDR1 SGHNT, CDR2 YYREEE (reference sequence). In DNA form, the CDR3 reads TGTGCCAGCAGCTTACGGCCTTTACACGAGCAGTACTTC. It translates to CASSLRPLHEQYF.

This clonotype was observed a handful of times. The chain employs TRBV7-6 and TRBJ1-2, with D perhaps TRBD1 (6 bases). The germline CDR1 and CDR2 sequences are SGHVS and FNYEAQ. Trimming left V 5 bases short and J 0 bases short, with 10 bases between. CDR3 length equals 14 residues. CDR3 sequence: CASSPEGANYGYTF. Written as DNA, the CDR3 is TGTGCCAGCAGCCCCGAGGGGGCTAACTATGGCTACACCTTC.

The rearrangement links TRBV2 to TRBJ2-5; maybe TRBD2 (6 bases). V lost 8 bases and J lost 5, with 18 bases in between. Germline V CDR1 and CDR2: SNHLY, FYNNEI. The CDR3 runs 14 residues. The CDR3 reads CASLVSGLGETQYF. CDR3 DNA: TGTGCCAGCTTGGTTAGCGGACTGGGGGAGACCCAGTACTTC.

V is TRBV6-6 and J is TRBJ2-5, with D possibly being TRBD2 (5 bases). This CDR3 comprises 16 residues. Germline values: CDR1 MNHNY, CDR2 SVGAGI (reference sequence). V lost 3 bases, J lost 8 bases, and 22 bases lay in between. CDR3 amino acids: CASSYLEGWPGETQYF. In DNA form, the CDR3 reads TGTGCCAGCAGTTATCTCGAGGGCTGGCCCGGAGAAACCCAGTACTTC.

This chain uses TRBV19 with TRBJ1-5; D is undetermined. CDR3 length: 13 amino acids. CDR1 LNHDA and CDR2 SQIVND come from the germline V gene (reference sequence). V was trimmed by 4 bases and J by 5 bases, leaving 9 bases between them. DNA for the CDR3: TGTGCCAGTAGTACCGATTGGGATCAGCCCCAGCATTTT. It specifies CASSTDWDQPQHF.

The rearrangement joins TRBV5-4 to TRBJ2-2, with D possibly called TRBD1 or TRBD2 (5 bases each). Germline assignment: CDR1 SGHNT and CDR2 YYREEE (reference sequence). The CDR3 is 15 amino acids. Trimming took off 4 bases at V and 4 bases at J, with 14 bases between the two ends. Here the CDR3 DNA reads TGTGCCAGCAGCCGTTCTAGTGGGGGCACCGGGGAGCTGTTTTTT. This gives the protein CASSRSSGGTGELFF.

The chain has TRBV5-6 and TRBJ1-1; maybe TRBD1 (5 bases). Trimming shortened V by 0 bases and J by 9 bases, and 9 bases separated the two germline ends. Germline assignment: CDR1 SGHDT and CDR2 YYEEEE. The CDR3 consists of 12 residues. CDR3 loop: CASSLERDQAFF. The CDR3, as DNA: TGTGCCAGCAGCTTGGAAAGGGACCAAGCTTTCTTT.

The chain employs TRBV5-1 and TRBJ1-2, with D hard to call. The germline V gene encodes CDR1 SGHRS and CDR2 YFSETQ. V was clipped by 4 bases and J by 8 bases, with 18 bases between them. The CDR3 covers 14 residues. The CDR3, as DNA: TGCGCCAGCAGCCCGGAGTATAGGTCGCCGGGCTACACCTTC. Its translation is CASSPEYRSPGYTF.

The rearrangement joins TRBV12-3 or TRBV12-4 to TRBJ1-3; D gene uncertain. Trimming removed 4 bases from V and 1 base from J, with 5 bases in between. The CDR3 is 13 residues long. Here the CDR3 reads CASSSNSGNTIYF. CDR3 DNA sequence: TGTGCCAGCAGTTCAAATTCTGGAAACACCATATATTTT.

The chain has TRBV12-3 or TRBV12-4 and TRBJ2-7, with D possibly being TRBD2 (5 bases). The CDR3 spans 14 residues. V lost 1 base to trimming and J lost 4 bases, with 11 bases between them. CDR3 in amino acids: CASSLEVALYEQYF. In DNA form, the CDR3 reads TGTGCCAGCAGTTTAGAGGTAGCGTTATACGAGCAGTACTTC.

The chain links TRBV20-1 to TRBJ2-7, with D perhaps being TRBD1 or TRBD2 (7 bases each). CDR1 is DFQATT, CDR2 SNEGSKA, per germline (reference sequence). Trimming left V 3 bases short and J 4 bases short, with 13 bases between. There are 13 residues in the CDR3. The CDR3 here is CSASPRGGYEQYF. The CDR3 DNA is TGCAGTGCTAGTCCCAGGGGGGGATACGAGCAGTACTTC.

The count of this clonotype is one. The chain joins TRBV6-1 to TRBJ2-1; D tentatively fits TRBD1 or TRBD2 (5 bases each). The CDR3 extends over 13 amino acids. V was clipped by 4 bases and J by 8 bases, with 12 bases between them. CDR1 MNHNS and CDR2 SASEGT come from the germline V gene. Written as DNA, the CDR3 is TGTGCCAGCAGTGGGGGGAACTCCGATGAGCAGTTCTTC. Translation gives CASSGGNSDEQFF.

This clonotype was picked up one time. This chain joins TRBV12-3 or TRBV12-4 and TRBJ1-5; TRBD1 matches at 10 bases. V gave up 3 bases and J gave up 0 bases; unmatched junction bases: 5. This CDR3 has 17 residues. The CDR3 spells CASSFGTGEDSNQPQHF. The CDR3 bases are TGTGCCAGCAGTTTCGGGACAGGGGAAGATAGCAATCAGCCCCAGCATTTT.

V and J are TRBV7-9 and TRBJ1-2; TRBD1 is a possible D gene (5 bases). Trimming pared 5 bases from V and 8 bases from J, leaving 18 bases between. The CDR3 is 14 residues long. Germline V gene data show CDR1 as SEHNR and CDR2 as FQNEAQ (reference sequence). This CDR3 is CASSPWTSWYGYTF. CDR3 DNA sequence: TGTGCCAGCAGCCCCTGGACAAGTTGGTACGGCTACACCTTC.

This clonotype was recorded once. The gene calls are TRBV5-1 and TRBJ2-7, with 14 bases fitting TRBD2. The V and J ends lost 4 bases and 0 bases, in that order; junction bases with no gene match: 9. Germline CDR1 SGHRS, CDR2 YFSETQ. The CDR3 totals 18 residues. The CDR3 nucleotides are TGCGCCAGCAGCCCTCTTGGACTAGCGGGGGGAGTCTCCTACGAGCAGTACTTC. It codes for CASSPLGLAGGVSYEQYF. Filled out from reference TRBV5-1 and TRBJ2-7, the complete variable domain reads KAGVTQTPRYLIKTRGQQVTLSCSPISGHRSVSWYQQTPGQGLQFLFEYFSETQRNKGNFPGRFSGRQFSNSRSEMNVSTLELGDSALYLCASSPLGLAGGVSYEQYFGPGTRLTVT.

CDR3 in DNA: TGTGCCAGCAGTGACCGGGACGGGAACACTGAAGCTTTCTTT. Translating gives CASSDRDGNTEAFF. V usage is TRBV27 and J usage is TRBJ1-1; weak D call: TRBD1 (5 bases). From germline, CDR1 is MNHEY and CDR2 SMNVEV (reference sequence). V was pared by 5 bases and J by 1 base, with 11 bases between. CDR3 length equals 14 residues.

V usage is TRBV27 and J usage is TRBJ1-6, with a possible D match to TRBD1 (6 bases). CDR1 and CDR2 (germline): MNHEY, SMNVEV (reference sequence). CDR3 length: 15 residues. V was shortened by 6 bases and J by 8 bases, with 17 bases between the two germline ends. The CDR3 reads CASSRGGGSYSPLHF. In DNA, the CDR3 is TGTGCCAGCAGCCGAGGGGGGGGGTCTTATTCACCCCTCCACTTT.

V is TRBV4-1 and J is TRBJ1-3; 8 bases fit TRBD1. The V gene end was trimmed by 8 bases and the J gene end by 4 bases; junction bases not matched to a gene: 4. CDR3 length: 13 amino acids. Germline V CDR1 and CDR2: MGHRA, YSYEKL. CDR3 region: CASGGQGGNTIYF. The CDR3 DNA reads TGCGCCAGCGGTGGACAGGGAGGAAACACCATATATTTT.

The chain carries TRBV18 and TRBJ2-7; D is unresolved. Germline V gene sequence: CDR1 KGHSH, CDR2 LQKENI. The CDR3 contains 13 residues. The germline V and J ends were trimmed by 3 bases and 4 bases, with 10 bases remaining between them. Here the CDR3 DNA reads TGTGCCAGCTCACCCTTGGCTGGGTACGAGCAGTACTTC. This codes for CASSPLAGYEQYF.

The chain uses TRBV20-1 and TRBJ1-5, with D maybe TRBD1 (6 bases). Germline lookup yields CDR1 DFQATT and CDR2 SNEGSKA (reference sequence). Trimming removed 4 bases at V and 0 bases at J, with 16 bases between. CDR3 length: 16 amino acids. CDR3 sequence: CSAKSRGVGSNQPQHF. In DNA form, the CDR3 reads TGCAGTGCTAAGAGCAGGGGAGTAGGTAGCAATCAGCCCCAGCATTTT.

The V and J genes are TRBV28 and TRBJ2-1, with D unclear. Germline V CDR1 and CDR2: MDHEN, SYDVKM. The CDR3 is 18 amino acids. Trimming pared 2 bases from V and 4 bases from J, leaving 21 bases between. CDR3 residues: CASSLIGSHTGPYNEQFF. CDR3 coding DNA: TGTGCCAGCAGTTTAATCGGATCACATACGGGCCCTTACAATGAGCAGTTCTTC.

The gene calls are TRBV30 and TRBJ1-1; TRBD1 might be the D (6 bases). V gave up 4 bases and J gave up 6 bases, with 15 bases separating them. The CDR3 loop spans 13 amino acids. The V gene's germline CDR1 is GTSNPN and CDR2 SVGIG (reference sequence). DNA for the CDR3: TGTGCCTGGAACCCCGGAGGACAGCCTGAAGCTTTCTTT. This encodes CAWNPGGQPEAFF.